The T cell receptor (beta chain) under discussion was sequenced for a study of T-cell memory formation after mild COVID-19. For the study at large: Clusters were largely donor specific. Findings and limits, study-wide: Whether second-wave clones peaking at day 37 were SARS-CoV-2 specific went unconfirmed. Memory from before infection featured some responding clones, which suggests cross-reactive memory joined.

TCRdb redid the calling of the 5' RACE reads with MiXCR, one entry per CDR3 protein. The sample carries roughly 620,000 distinct CDR3 sequences, about a sixth recorded once. This clonotype has a handful of counts. Its antigen is unknown. Material for sequencing was PBMCs or a T cell subset sorted from them (not recorded which). The receptor's source is an adult woman who had mild COVID-19 (a few samples of this study predate the infection). Cell type and time point are not known.

The CDR3 sequence is CASSLGPGRGNEQFF. The CDR3 nucleotides are TGTGCCAGCAGCTTAGGTCCAGGACGGGGCAATGAGCAGTTCTTC. The chain is built from TRBV7-2 and TRBJ2-1, with D perhaps TRBD2 (5 bases). Trimming removed 1 base from V and 6 bases from J, with 13 bases in between. CDR3 length equals 15 residues. The germline CDR1 and CDR2 sequences are SGHTA and FQGNSA. Combining the CDR3 with reference TRBV7-2 and TRBJ2-1 gives the whole variable domain GAGVSQSPSNKVTEKGKDVELRCDPISGHTALYWYRQSLGQGLEFLIYFQGNSAPDKSGLPSDRFSAERTGGSVSTLTIQRTQQEDSAVYLCASSLGPGRGNEQFFGPGTRLTVL.